The next 14 T cell receptor beta chains were all read from a single sample in a study of shared clonotypes between healthy human individuals (TCRdb year 2020). The library was obtained by the immunoSEQ multiplex PCR assay. Here the immuneACCESS table is served through TCRdb, limited to in-frame sequences with V and J called. Missing clones are a known gap in these copies; in checked studies unresolved V genes cover under half, and the rest lacks a known reason. The sample includes 950,000 to 1,100,000 clones, with roughly 80% observed a single time. Of the sample, 1.4% to 1.5% falls within the top ten clones. Sequenced material: memory CD4+ T cells sorted from blood. The sample's cell subset or site, from its label and the paper: CD45RA-negative fraction. The receptors derive from a man younger than 35 in good health.

The rearrangement links TRBV5-1 to TRBJ1-2, with 10 bases that match TRBD1. The CDR3 has 13 amino acids. CDR1 is SGHRS and CDR2 is YFSETQ in the germline V gene. The V gene end was trimmed by 4 bases and the J gene end by 10 bases; junction bases not matched to a gene: 7. The CDR3 sequence is CASSPDRGRDYTF. CDR3 in DNA: TGCGCCAGCAGCCCCGACAGGGGGCGCGACTACACCTTC.

This clone was seen only once. The gene calls are TRBV11-2 and TRBJ2-5; a possible D gene is TRBD1 (5 bases). Per the germline V gene, CDR1 is SGHAT and CDR2 is FQNNGV. Trimming removed 4 bases from V and 1 base from J, with 16 bases in between. The CDR3 is 16 amino acids. The CDR3 coding sequence is TGTGCCAGCAGCTCGGAAGGTCGGACAATCCAAGAGACCCAGTACTTC. This sequence encodes CASSSEGRTIQETQYF. Drawing the rest from reference TRBV11-2 and TRBJ2-5, the complete variable domain is EAGVAQSPRYKIIEKRQSVAFWCNPISGHATLYWYQQILGQGPKLLIQFQNNGVVDDSQLPKDRFSAERLKGVDSTLKIQPAKLEDSAVYLCASSSEGRTIQETQYFGPGTRLLVL.

The CDR3 bases are TGTGCCAGCTCATTTGGACAGGGAGGCGAGACCCAGTACTTC. Translating it yields CASSFGQGGETQYF. The chain combines TRBV18 with TRBJ2-5; 8 bases are shared with TRBD1. Germline V gene lookup returns CDR1 KGHSH and CDR2 LQKENI. This CDR3 has 14 amino acids. Trimming at V came to 5 bases and at J to 5 bases, leaving 7 bases not matched to a gene.

The sample holds one count of this clone. This chain connects TRBV19 to TRBJ2-4; no definite D call. V was trimmed by 6 bases and J by 5 bases, leaving 11 bases between them. Germline V gene sequence: CDR1 LNHDA, CDR2 SQIVND (reference sequence). This CDR3 comprises 13 residues. CDR3 sequence reads: CASRSPPQNIQYF. The CDR3 coding sequence is TGTGCCAGTAGATCCCCTCCCCAAAACATTCAGTACTTC.

J is TRBJ2-5 and V is TRBV27; D gene ambiguous. Germline V CDR1 and CDR2: MNHEY, SMNVEV (reference sequence). V dropped 5 bases and J dropped 1 base, with 11 bases sitting between them. The CDR3 sequence is 14 residues long. CDR3 in DNA: TGTGCCAGCAGTCCCCGACTGACCCAAGAGACCCAGTACTTC. Protein sequence: CASSPRLTQETQYF.

On this clone: At one end the junction does not follow the germline gene, possibly because of a read error. The chain links TRBV7-7 to TRBJ2-5; the match to TRBD1 covers 11 bases. Looked up from germline, CDR1 is SSHAT and CDR2 is FNYEAQ (reference sequence). This CDR3 has 15 amino acids. The CDR3 DNA reads as TGTGCTAGCAGCTCAGCCGGACAGGGGGCTGAGACCCAGTACTTC. Its translation: CASSSAGQGAETQYF.

This CDR3 reads CASARVQGAGNTIYF. The CDR3 region has the DNA TGTGCCAGCGCGAGGGTCCAGGGGGCTGGAAACACCATATATTTT. V usage is TRBV6-1 and J usage is TRBJ1-3, with 7 bases aligning to TRBD1. The V gene's germline CDR1 is MNHNS and CDR2 SASEGT. The V segment lost 8 bases and the J segment 2 bases; nucleotides outside the gene matches: 9. The CDR3 is 15 residues long.

The V call is TRBV2, the J call TRBJ2-1; 11 bases fit TRBD2. Germline V CDR1 and CDR2: SNHLY, FYNNEI. CDR3 length: 16 amino acids. Trimming removed 6 bases from V and 4 bases from J; junction bases left unmatched: 8. The CDR3 is CASSHLLAGVYNEQFF. DNA of the CDR3: TGTGCCAGCAGCCATCTACTAGCGGGAGTATACAATGAGCAGTTCTTC. Using reference TRBV2 and TRBJ2-1 for the parts outside the CDR3, the full variable domain is EPEVTQTPSHQVTQMGQEVILRCVPISNHLYFYWYRQILGQKVEFLVSFYNNEISEKSEIFDDQFSVERPDGSNFTLKIRSTKLEDSAMYFCASSHLLAGVYNEQFFGPGTRLTVL.

The chain combines TRBV5-4 with TRBJ1-1, with 7 bases matching TRBD1. Per the germline V gene, CDR1 is SGHNT and CDR2 is YYREEE (reference sequence). V was clipped by 4 bases and J by 3 bases; unmatched bases: 3. The CDR3 length is 13 residues. In nucleotides, the CDR3 is TGTGCCAGCAGCCCGACAGGGTACACTGAAGCTTTCTTT. Encoded protein: CASSPTGYTEAFF.

J is TRBJ1-2 and V is TRBV7-2; tentative D call: TRBD1 (6 bases). Between the trimmed V and J ends, which lost 1 base and 4 bases, there was a span of 19 bases. The CDR3 runs to 17 residues. Germline CDR1 is SGHTA and CDR2 is FQGNSA. CDR3 sequence (DNA): TGTGCCAGCAGCTTAGTTGGGCGACAGGATCTGGGCTATGGCTACACCTTC. This encodes CASSLVGRQDLGYGYTF.

To note about this clone: This specimen includes other DNA sequences encoding the same CDR3. The chain couples TRBV6-5 to TRBJ2-1; TRBD1 or TRBD2 may be the D gene (6 bases each). Germline assignment: CDR1 MNHEY and CDR2 SVGAGI. CDR3 length: 15 amino acids. The V end was cut by 6 bases, the J end by 1 base, with 13 bases between. Here the CDR3 DNA reads TGTGCCAGCAGGGACAGCGGGTCATCCTACAATGAGCAGTTCTTC. Amino acid sequence: CASRDSGSSYNEQFF.

Here the CDR3 reads CSAATSARNEKLFF. CDR3 sequence (DNA): TGCAGCGCCGCTACCAGTGCCCGTAATGAAAAACTGTTTTTT. The chain uses TRBV29-1 and TRBJ1-4; D is undetermined. This CDR3 contains 14 residues. V dropped 7 bases and J dropped 4 bases, with 16 bases sitting between them. CDR1 and CDR2 from the germline V gene are SQVTM and ANQGSEA.

This clone was detected a few times. One end of the junction fails to match germline, which may point to a read error. The chain combines TRBV6-1 with TRBJ1-3; D is undetermined. The germline CDR1 and CDR2 sequences are MNHNS and SASEGT. The CDR3 spans 11 residues. The CDR3 DNA follows: TGTGCCAGCAGGCGTTTGGGCCTGGCAGATTTT. Translating it yields CASRRLGLADF.

This clone has just a few counts. CDR3 in DNA: TGTGCCAGCAGCCGTGGACAGAGCAATCAGCCCCAGCATTTT. This encodes CASSRGQSNQPQHF. The V and J genes are TRBV7-6 and TRBJ1-5, with D possibly TRBD1 on 6 matching bases. The germline CDR1 and CDR2 sequences are SGHVS and FNYEAQ. The CDR3 totals 14 residues. V lost 5 bases, J lost 1 base, and 9 bases lay in between.